This T cell receptor (beta chain) was captured in a study of blood T cell repertoires in COVID-19. The wider study: T cells, B-cell-depleted T cells, or PBMCs supplied cDNA or gDNA.

Sequenced by immunoSEQ multiplex PCR; TCRdb stores in-frame clones only, minus some. The sample carries 150,000 to 200,000 clones, more than 70% recorded once. Sequenced input: peripheral blood. This TCR was recovered from a person between 70 and 80 years old with COVID-19, enrolled during active disease.

The CDR3 here is CASSLEDWVYNSPLHF. The CDR3 DNA sequence: TGTGCCAGCAGTTTAGAGGATTGGGTCTATAATTCACCCCTCCACTTT. The V and J genes are TRBV28 and TRBJ1-6; no clear D. Germline assignment: CDR1 MDHEN and CDR2 SYDVKM. Trimming shortened V by 2 bases and J by 3 bases, and 11 bases separated the two germline ends. The CDR3 length is 16 residues.